This T cell receptor beta chain is from a study of post-analysis software for immune sequencing data. Whole-study context: Disease trajectories encompassed relapsing-remitting, secondary progressive and progressive-relapsing multiple sclerosis. Study observations and caveats: Controls had significantly higher normalized Chao1 diversity than multiple sclerosis patients. Samples prepared in the same batch strongly co-clustered by F measure. Compared with controls, patients had more of roughly 5 TRBV segments, including TRBV5-6, TRBV5-1 and TRBV20-1.

Incorporated into the TCR beta cDNA libraries were unique molecular identifiers, which served to reduce PCR and sequencing biases. T cells numbering 1 to 10 million gave rise to roughly 0.5 million cDNA molecules. TCRdb fed the PCR reads into MiXCR, producing one record per CDR3 protein. The sample records roughly 800,000 distinct CDR3 sequences, about 43% being singletons. Comment on this clonotype: Its antigen is as yet unknown.

Germline V gene sequence: CDR1 MNHEY, CDR2 SVGAGI. Trimming left V 8 bases short and J 4 bases short, with 12 bases between. The CDR3 totals 12 residues. Sequenced sample: blood. This chain links TRBV6-5 with TRBJ2-7; perhaps TRBD2 as D (6 bases). This receptor was taken from a girl under 18 with multiple sclerosis. The CDR3 is CASGDGGYEQYF. The CDR3 nucleotides read TGTGCCAGCGGGGACGGGGGTTACGAGCAGTACTTC.